This T cell receptor beta chain was identified during a study of glioma-infiltrating T cells after dendritic cell vaccination. Study at large: Monocyte-derived dendritic cells, cultured seven days with IL-4 and GM-CSF, were pulsed with autologous tumor lysate. Three intradermal dendritic cell vaccine injections were given every two weeks.

The germline CDR1 and CDR2 sequences are SQVTM and ANQGSEA. CDR3 size: 14 residues. Trimming removed 5 bases from V and 5 bases from J; junction bases left unmatched: 7. The PCR used 60 V beta and 13 J beta primers. The data were produced by immunoSEQ multiplex PCR, yet TCRdb's version contains in-frame clones alone and is incomplete. The data contain tens of thousands of clones, 85% of them seen just once; the ten biggest clones take up 8.5%. As to time point: after dendritic cell vaccination, including at tumor progression/relapse. None of the glioblastoma patients had an isocitrate dehydrogenase mutation.

The input for sequencing was blood, taken after dendritic cell vaccination. This chain connects TRBV29-1 to TRBJ2-3, with 10 positions matching TRBD1. This receptor was identified in a human donor with glioblastoma. The CDR3 reads CSVSGQGMGDTQYF. The DNA of the CDR3 is TGCAGCGTTTCGGGACAGGGGATGGGAGATACGCAGTATTTT.